These 29 T cell receptor beta chains originate from one sample sequenced in a study of blood T cells in healthy people across ages. A second PCR of roughly 7 to 11 cycles used a sample-barcoded 5' primer and a J-beta primer mix. Via MiXCR, TCRdb re-called the 5' RACE reads, giving one row per CDR3 protein. The repertoire has 700,000 to 850,000 distinct CDR3 sequences, about 34% of them found once; the top ten carry 10% to 15%. The specimen was blood. The receptors originated from a young man in good health.

This clonotype appeared once. J is TRBJ1-1 and V is TRBV12-3 or TRBV12-4; D may be TRBD1 (5 bases). Trimming shortened V by 4 bases and J by 0 bases, and 12 bases separated the two germline ends. There are 15 residues in the CDR3. The CDR3 reads CASSSRQTVNTEAFF. In DNA form, the CDR3 reads TGTGCCAGCAGTTCACGACAGACCGTGAACACTGAAGCTTTCTTT.

The gene calls are TRBV15 and TRBJ2-1; no reliable D call. The germline gives CDR1 LNHNV, CDR2 YYDKDF (reference sequence). Trimming stripped 1 base from V and 7 bases from J, with 5 bases between. This CDR3 has 12 amino acids. The CDR3 protein is CATSRVRNEQFF. For the CDR3, the DNA is TGTGCCACCAGCAGAGTTAGGAATGAGCAGTTCTTC.

Details on this clonotype: Being one base from a much bigger clone, this may be a read error. V and J are TRBV6-6 and TRBJ1-2, with D tentatively TRBD1 (5 bases). The CDR3 has 12 amino acids. Germline V gene sequence: CDR1 MNHNY, CDR2 SVGAGI (reference sequence). CDR3 nucleotides: TGTGCCGGCAGTTACTCGGGGGATGGCTACACCTTC. It translates to CAGSYSGDGYTF.

This clonotype has a count of ten or more. The chain combines TRBV20-1 with TRBJ2-4; D ambiguous. Trimming cost V 3 bases and J 7 bases, with 10 bases left between them. The CDR3 spans 12 residues. CDR1 is DFQATT and CDR2 is SNEGSKA in the germline V gene (reference sequence). The CDR3 nucleotides are TGCAGTGCTAGTGGACCTAACAACATTCAGTACTTC. Its translation: CSASGPNNIQYF.

Comments on this clonotype: A much bigger clone sits one base away, suggesting this may be a read error. The chain uses TRBV7-9 and TRBJ2-1, with TRBD2 matching 8 bases. Germline lookup yields CDR1 SEHNR and CDR2 FQNEAQ (reference sequence). The CDR3 is 17 amino acids. V was clipped by 2 bases and J by 10 bases; unmatched bases: 16. CDR3 sequence reads: CASSLLIGTSPSYEQFF. The CDR3 nucleotides are TGTGCCAGCAGCTTATTGATTGGGACTAGTCCGTCCTACGAGCAGTTCTTC.

To note about this clonotype: The junction differs from germline at one of its ends, possibly a read error. The chain joins TRBV5-5 to TRBJ1-6; D is unclear. Germline V gene sequence: CDR1 SGHKS, CDR2 YYEKEE (reference sequence). This CDR3 is built from 12 residues. The CDR3 sequence: CACSFPDSPLHF. The CDR3 nucleotides are TGTGCCTGCAGCTTTCCAGATTCACCCCTCCACTTT.

In its sample, this clonotype was seen a few times. The genes are TRBV24-1 and TRBJ2-1, with 7 nucleotides matching TRBD2. Per the germline V gene, CDR1 is KGHDR and CDR2 is SFDVKD. The CDR3 has 22 amino acids. Unmatched junction bases numbered 33, after V lost 9 bases and J lost 5 bases. CDR3 DNA sequence: TGTGCCACCCCCAAGGTGCCAGCTACGGCCCACCCGGGACTACCAAATGACAATGAGCAGTTCTTC. This codes for CATPKVPATAHPGLPNDNEQFF.

This chain connects TRBV6-2 or TRBV6-3 to TRBJ1-5; a weak D match, TRBD1 (6 bases). This CDR3 contains 14 residues. The V end was cut by 6 bases, the J end by 5 bases, with 14 bases between. The germline gives CDR1 MNHEY, CDR2 SVGEGT. CDR3 protein: CASSFRDKYQPQHF. CDR3 DNA: TGTGCCAGCAGCTTCCGGGACAAATATCAGCCCCAGCATTTT.

V gene TRBV12-3 or TRBV12-4 combines with J gene TRBJ2-3; either TRBD1 or TRBD2 may supply D (5 bases each). Trimming took off 3 bases at V and 2 bases at J, with 15 bases between the two ends. This CDR3 contains 16 residues. The DNA of the CDR3 is TGTGCCAGCAGTTTTGGGACCAGGGTGATCACAGATACGCAGTATTTT. This codes for CASSFGTRVITDTQYF.

This clonotype occurred a few times. This chain uses TRBV2 with TRBJ2-1, with a tentative D call TRBD2 (6 bases). Germline CDR1 is SNHLY and CDR2 is FYNNEI. The CDR3 contains 14 residues. Trimming pared 10 bases from V and 7 bases from J, leaving 20 bases between. The CDR3 nucleotides are TGTGCCACCAGCCTACTCGCAGGGAGGAATGAGCAGTTCTTC. Protein: CATSLLAGRNEQFF.

Comment on this clonotype: One base away lies a much larger clone, so this may be a sequencing read error. The J gene is TRBJ2-1, the V gene TRBV9; D perhaps matches TRBD1 (6 bases). Germline lookup yields CDR1 SGDLS and CDR2 YYNGEE. This CDR3 has 15 residues. V was pared by 4 bases and J by 8 bases, with 19 bases between. CDR3 DNA sequence: TGTGCCAGCAGCCTTACACAGGGACCTTACGATGAGCAGTTCTTC. This gives the protein CASSLTQGPYDEQFF. Full variable domain (outside the CDR3, taken from reference TRBV9 and TRBJ2-1): DSGVTQTPKHLITATGQRVTLRCSPRSGDLSVYWYQQSLDQGLQFLIQYYNGEERAKGNILERFSAQQFPDLHSELNLSSLELGDSALYFCASSLTQGPYDEQFFGPGTRLTVL.

The table lists this clonotype with a few counts. This chain connects TRBV20-1 to TRBJ1-2; D gene unclear. Per the germline V gene, CDR1 is DFQATT and CDR2 is SNEGSKA (reference sequence). The V end was cut by 5 bases, the J end by 12 bases, with 19 bases between. The CDR3 contains 12 residues. The DNA for the CDR3 is TGCAGTGCTCCCCATCGGGATTTTCTACACACCTTC. It is translated as CSAPHRDFLHTF.

This clonotype was detected once. This may stem from a read error, because a much larger clone lies one nucleotide away. The CDR3 does not end in the conserved phenylalanine or tryptophan, so this is likely a read error. This chain uses TRBV29-1 with TRBJ1-2, with D unclear. The CDR3 is 14 amino acids. Trimming stripped 5 bases from V and 0 bases from J, with 13 bases between. Per germline, CDR1 SQVTM and CDR2 ANQGSEA. CDR3 DNA sequence: TGCAGCGTTTCCACAGACCGCGCTAACTATGGCTACACCGTC. Amino acid sequence: CSVSTDRANYGYTV.

This clonotype was seen a handful of times. The chain employs TRBV5-5 and TRBJ1-1; D not resolved. V gave up 5 bases and J gave up 0 bases, with 11 bases separating them. CDR3 length: 14 amino acids. Germline-derived CDR1 and CDR2 are SGHKS and YYEKEE (reference sequence). CDR3 sequence (DNA): TGTGCCAGCAGTCAAAACTTCATGAACACTGAAGCTTTCTTT. As protein: CASSQNFMNTEAFF.

This clonotype was found many times. The J gene is TRBJ1-2, the V gene TRBV6-5, with 7 bases identical to TRBD1. V lost 2 bases and J lost 0; bases outside the gene matches: 3. Germline V gene data show CDR1 as MNHEY and CDR2 as SVGAGI. The CDR3 contains 15 residues. This chain's CDR3 is CASSYQTGTNYGYTF. For the CDR3, the DNA is TGTGCCAGCAGTTACCAGACAGGGACTAACTATGGCTACACCTTC.

The chain carries TRBV6-6 and TRBJ1-2, with 7 bases matching TRBD1. V lost 3 bases, J lost 8 bases, and 6 bases stayed unmatched. The CDR3 sequence is 13 residues long. Germline V gene sequence: CDR1 MNHNY, CDR2 SVGAGI (reference sequence). CDR3 sequence (DNA): TGTGCCAGCAGTTATACAGGGGATGGGGGCTACACCTTC. Translation: CASSYTGDGGYTF.

This clonotype has a handful of counts. This chain connects TRBV20-1 to TRBJ2-7; D is possibly TRBD2 (5 bases). CDR3 length equals 14 residues. The V gene's germline CDR1 is DFQATT and CDR2 SNEGSKA (reference sequence). Trimming shortened V by 6 bases and J by 4 bases, and 19 bases separated the two germline ends. The CDR3 DNA sequence: TGCAGTGCCTCTCCTAGACGCGGGCCATACGAGCAGTACTTC. Its protein product is CSASPRRGPYEQYF.

This clonotype turned up a few times. The chain carries TRBV7-2 and TRBJ2-4; D remains unclear. The CDR3 runs 14 residues. Trimming stripped 5 bases from V and 8 bases from J, with 16 bases between. In germline, CDR1 is SGHTA, CDR2 FQGNSA. The CDR3 DNA follows: TGTGCCAGCAGCCCCATCGCCCAAAACGACATTCAGTACTTC. Translated, it gives CASSPIAQNDIQYF.

The chain is built from TRBV20-1 and TRBJ2-3, with TRBD2 matching over 9 bases. CDR1 is DFQATT and CDR2 is SNEGSKA in the germline V gene (reference sequence). CDR3 length: 15 residues. Trimming removed 0 bases from V and 7 bases from J; junction bases left unmatched: 8. The CDR3 sequence is CSARDRRGGVYTQYF. The CDR3, as DNA: TGCAGTGCTAGAGATCGGCGGGGGGGCGTATATACGCAGTATTTT.

In its sample, this clonotype was seen once. This rearrangement joins TRBV20-1 to TRBJ2-3; no reliable D call. Trimming left V 5 bases short and J 2 bases short, with 14 bases between. In germline, CDR1 is DFQATT, CDR2 SNEGSKA (reference sequence). The CDR3 is made up of 14 amino acids. This CDR3 is CSAFRRGFTDTQYF. For the CDR3, the DNA is TGCAGTGCTTTTCGAAGAGGATTCACAGATACGCAGTATTTT.

The V call is TRBV6-5, the J call TRBJ2-5; D might be TRBD1 (6 bases). The CDR3 has 13 residues. Germline V lookup: CDR1 MNHEY, CDR2 SVGAGI. The ends were cut back, 6 bases at V and 3 bases at J, with 11 bases in the middle. DNA for the CDR3: TGTGCCAGCAGACTGAACAGGGAAGAGACCCAGTACTTC. Its protein product is CASRLNREETQYF.

This clonotype came up a few times. The genes are TRBV5-5 and TRBJ2-1, with 8 nucleotides matching TRBD1. With 1 base clipped from V and 1 base from J, the junction kept 4 bases outside the gene matches. Germline V gene lookup returns CDR1 SGHKS and CDR2 YYEKEE (reference sequence). This CDR3 comprises 16 residues. CDR3 in amino acids: CASSLSRGQSYNEQFF. The CDR3 nucleotides are TGTGCCAGCAGCTTGAGCAGGGGGCAATCCTACAATGAGCAGTTCTTC.

The genes are TRBV10-3 and TRBJ1-1; no firm D call. Trimming removed 0 bases from V and 4 bases from J, with 6 bases in between. CDR1 and CDR2 from the germline V gene are ENHRY and SYGVKD. The CDR3 consists of 13 residues. CDR3 DNA: TGTGCCATCAGTGAGTCAGGCCTCACTGAAGCTTTCTTT. This gives the protein CAISESGLTEAFF.

This clonotype was picked up many times. The chain carries TRBV13 and TRBJ2-1; 11 nucleotides line up with TRBD2. The V and J ends lost 5 bases and 9 bases, in that order; junction bases with no gene match: 15. CDR1 is PRHDT, CDR2 FYEKMQ, per germline (reference sequence). CDR3 size: 17 residues. DNA for the CDR3: TGTGCCAGCAGCACCATTACTAGCGGGGGCCCTCCATTTGAGCAGTTCTTC. This gives the protein CASSTITSGGPPFEQFF.

The rearrangement uses TRBV4-1 and TRBJ2-3, with a weak D call TRBD2 (5 bases). Looked up from germline, CDR1 is MGHRA and CDR2 is YSYEKL. The V and J ends lost 3 bases and 0 bases respectively, with 13 bases between them. CDR3 length: 16 amino acids. The CDR3 bases are TGCGCCAGCAGCCATCCAGGACTGGCTAGCACAGATACGCAGTATTTT. Translating it yields CASSHPGLASTDTQYF.

This clonotype was seen more than once but under ten times. This rearrangement joins TRBV5-1 to TRBJ2-7; no definite D call. There are 13 residues in the CDR3. V lost 4 bases to trimming and J lost 4 bases, with 12 bases between them. Germline loops: CDR1 SGHRS, CDR2 YFSETQ. CDR3: CASSLHTDYEQYF. The DNA of the CDR3 is TGCGCCAGCAGCCTTCACACAGATTACGAGCAGTACTTC. The whole variable domain, filled in from reference TRBV5-1 and TRBJ2-7, reads KAGVTQTPRYLIKTRGQQVTLSCSPISGHRSVSWYQQTPGQGLQFLFEYFSETQRNKGNFPGRFSGRQFSNSRSEMNVSTLELGDSALYLCASSLHTDYEQYFGPGTRLTVT.

The chain carries TRBV3-1 and TRBJ1-6; tentatively, D is TRBD1 (5 bases). Germline V gives CDR1 LGHDT, CDR2 YNNKEL (reference sequence). The CDR3 totals 16 residues. Trimming left V 0 bases short and J 6 bases short, with 12 bases between. For the CDR3, the DNA is TGTGCCAGCAGCCAAGATTGGCAGGGATCTAATTCACCCCTCCACTTT. Its translation: CASSQDWQGSNSPLHF.

This clonotype occurred once. The chain uses TRBV20-1 and TRBJ2-7, with a weak D call TRBD1 (6 bases). The CDR3 spans 11 residues. The V gene lost 6 bases and the J gene lost 6 bases, with 12 bases spanning the gap. Germline V lookup: CDR1 DFQATT, CDR2 SNEGSKA (reference sequence). The CDR3 reads CSARTEGEQYF. Written as DNA, the CDR3 is TGCAGTGCCAGGACAGAGGGCGAGCAGTACTTC.

This clonotype was seen only once. CDR3: CASSLPRLLAGEGEQFF. Here the CDR3 DNA reads TGTGCCAGCAGCCTTCCCCGGCTACTAGCGGGGGAGGGTGAGCAGTTCTTC. The chain is built from TRBV7-2 and TRBJ2-1; 11 bases line up with TRBD2. Per the germline V gene, CDR1 is SGHTA and CDR2 is FQGNSA. The CDR3 has 17 residues. Trimming cost V 5 bases and J 9 bases; bases outside gene matches: 15. Full variable domain (rest looked up from reference TRBV7-2 and TRBJ2-1): GAGVSQSPSNKVTEKGKDVELRCDPISGHTALYWYRQSLGQGLEFLIYFQGNSAPDKSGLPSDRFSAERTGGSVSTLTIQRTQQEDSAVYLCASSLPRLLAGEGEQFFGPGTRLTVL.